This TCR beta chain was identified during a study of CD8 T cells in Susac syndrome. TCR beta sequencing was performed on blood CD8+ and CD4+ T cells. Negative isolation yielded the CD8+ and CD4+ T cells, while FACS enriched the TEMRA cells. RNA in amounts of about 0.5 to 1 ug was reverse transcribed with random hexamers. Amplification of the TCR beta CDR3 was carried out by immunoSEQ multiplex PCR, which spanned a total of 54 Vbeta and 13 Jbeta segments. TCRdb re-derived calls from the immunoSEQ multiplex PCR reads in MiXCR, one entry per CDR3 protein. The repertoire consists of under 200,000 distinct CDR3 sequences, with about 92% occurring once and the leading ten covering approximately 0.073%. The CDR3 extends over 16 amino acids. Germline loops: CDR1 MNHEY, CDR2 SVGEGT. Unmatched junction bases numbered 15, after V lost 6 bases and J lost 8 bases.

The rearrangement joins TRBV6-2 or TRBV6-3 to TRBJ1-2; TRBD1 matches 10 bases. The TCR originated in a human donor in good health. The sample was CD4+ T cells from PBMCs. The CDR3 region is CASSRWTTGTGAGYTF. The CDR3 DNA is TGTGCCAGCAGCCGATGGACTACCGGGACAGGGGCGGGCTACACCTTC.